These 30 T cell receptor beta chains were sequenced from one sample in a study of blood T cell repertoires in COVID-19. Here immunoSEQ multiplex PCR was the method, and the copy in TCRdb shows in-frame clones only, minus some. Here the sample spans fewer than 350,000 clones, 70% to 90% being singletons. The specimen sequenced was PBMCs or T cells enriched from blood (not recorded which). Receptors originate from a woman in her thirties or forties with acute COVID-19.

This clone is a singleton in its sample. V usage is TRBV6-5 and J usage is TRBJ1-5; 8 positions agree with TRBD1. The CDR3 contains 13 residues. Trimming at V came to 5 bases and at J to 8 bases, leaving 5 bases not matched to a gene. Looked up from germline, CDR1 is MNHEY and CDR2 is SVGAGI. CDR3 sequence (DNA): TGTGCCAGCAGTACAGGGGGGAGGGAGCCCCAGCATTTT. It translates to CASSTGGREPQHF.

The chain links TRBV11-1 to TRBJ1-2, with a possible D match to TRBD1 (6 bases). With 5 bases removed from V and 11 bases from J, the gap between germline ends came to 21 bases. This CDR3 has 14 residues. The germline CDR1 and CDR2 sequences are SGHAT and FQDESV (reference sequence). The CDR3 DNA follows: TGTGCCAGCAGCCACGGGACAAGGCAGGTTGGGTACACCTTC. As protein: CASSHGTRQVGYTF.

This clone occurred once. CDR3 in amino acids: CASSRTSGDNTGELFF. The CDR3 bases are TGTGCCAGCAGCCGAACTAGCGGAGACAACACCGGGGAGCTGTTTTTT. The chain joins TRBV7-9 to TRBJ2-2; TRBD2 agrees at 8 bases. The CDR3 spans 16 residues. The germline CDR1 and CDR2 sequences are SEHNR and FQNEAQ (reference sequence). Unmatched junction bases numbered 7, after V lost 5 bases and J lost 2 bases.

This clone appeared once. The chain has TRBV4-3 and TRBJ1-1; D gene unclear. The CDR3 is 15 residues long. Germline values: CDR1 LGHNA, CDR2 YSLEER. Trimming took 1 base from V and 0 from J, leaving 9 bases between them. The CDR3 here is CASSQGERLNTEAFF. The CDR3 nucleotides read TGCGCCAGCAGCCAAGGGGAGAGGCTGAACACTGAAGCTTTCTTT.

The CDR3 DNA follows: TGCGCCAGCAGCCAAGTAGGTAGCGGGAGCTCCTACGAGCAGTACTTC. Protein product: CASSQVGSGSSYEQYF. V gene TRBV4-1 combines with J gene TRBJ2-7, with TRBD2 matching over 9 bases. The CDR3 sequence is 16 residues long. V was pared by 1 base and J by 0 bases, with 4 bases of the junction left unmatched. The V gene's germline CDR1 is MGHRA and CDR2 YSYEKL.

V and J are TRBV6-1 and TRBJ2-7; the match to TRBD1 covers 7 bases. This CDR3 has 14 residues. Per germline, CDR1 MNHNS and CDR2 SASEGT. The ends lost 2 bases at V and 4 bases at J; junction bases unmatched: 5. The DNA of the CDR3 is TGTGCCAGCAGTGAAAGGGGGACAGCTTACGAGCAGTACTTC. It codes for CASSERGTAYEQYF.

V usage is TRBV28 and J usage is TRBJ1-4; D is possibly TRBD1 (6 bases). The V gene's germline CDR1 is MDHEN and CDR2 SYDVKM. The ends were cut back, 11 bases at V and 8 bases at J, with 21 bases in the middle. The CDR3 is made up of 14 amino acids. The CDR3, as DNA: TGTGCCGTCGCAACACAGGGTTGGAGGGAAAAACTGTTTTTT. Protein product: CAVATQGWREKLFF.

This rearrangement joins TRBV19 to TRBJ2-7; 9 positions agree with TRBD1. Looked up from germline, CDR1 is LNHDA and CDR2 is SQIVND (reference sequence). This CDR3 region has 14 residues. Trimming cost V 4 bases and J 4 bases; bases outside gene matches: 5. The CDR3 sequence: CASSTWDRAYEQYF. The CDR3 DNA reads as TGTGCCAGTAGTACCTGGGACAGGGCGTACGAGCAGTACTTC.

This clone occurred once. This sequence joins TRBV9 and TRBJ2-7; 9 nucleotides agree with TRBD2. Per the germline V gene, CDR1 is SGDLS and CDR2 is YYNGEE. Germline trimming cut 3 bases from V and 7 bases from J; bases unmatched to any gene: 11. The CDR3 sequence is 15 residues long. The CDR3 region has the DNA TGTGCCAGCAGCGCGAGCGGGGGGTCTTCGGGGGAGCAGTACTTC. Amino acid sequence: CASSASGGSSGEQYF.

The rearrangement links TRBV6-2 or TRBV6-3 to TRBJ1-1; D not resolved. CDR1 and CDR2 from the germline V gene are MNHEY and SVGEGT. CDR3 length equals 17 residues. The germline V and J ends were trimmed by 0 bases and 0 bases, with 14 bases remaining between them. The chain's CDR3 is CASSYSRTLRMNTEAFF. CDR3 DNA sequence: TGTGCCAGCAGTTACTCTCGGACTCTCAGGATGAACACTGAAGCTTTCTTT.

In DNA, the CDR3 is TGTGCCAGCAGCTTGGGGGGGCGCGGCACTGAAGCTTTCTTT. Its protein product is CASSLGGRGTEAFF. The rearrangement links TRBV13 to TRBJ1-1, with TRBD1 as a possible D gene (6 bases). The CDR3 covers 14 residues. The V end lost 3 bases, the J end lost 4 bases, and 12 bases lay between the germline ends. CDR1 is PRHDT, CDR2 FYEKMQ, per germline (reference sequence).

The chain links TRBV3-1 (or the pseudogene TRBV3-2) to TRBJ2-7; maybe TRBD2 (6 bases). Germline loops: CDR1 LGHDT, CDR2 YNNKEL (reference sequence). Trimming took 4 bases from V and 6 from J, leaving 19 bases between them. This CDR3 is built from 15 residues. The DNA for the CDR3 is TGTGCCAGCAGCCCTGATTGGCTAGCGACGGGCGAGCAGTACTTC. This translates into CASSPDWLATGEQYF.

The table lists this clone with a count of one. V is TRBV7-6 and J is TRBJ2-2; TRBD2 aligns across 7 bases. J was trimmed by 4 bases and V by 5 bases; bases with no gene match: 7. Looked up from germline, CDR1 is SGHVS and CDR2 is FNYEAQ. The CDR3 sequence is 15 residues long. CDR3 sequence: CASSVSGDGTGELFF. In DNA form, the CDR3 reads TGTGCCAGCAGCGTGAGCGGGGATGGCACCGGGGAGCTGTTTTTT.

The chain's CDR3 is CATDRDGNTIYF. In DNA, the CDR3 is TGTGCCACGGACAGGGATGGAAACACCATATATTTT. The V and J genes are TRBV7-9 and TRBJ1-3; 8 bases fit TRBD1. The CDR3 loop spans 12 amino acids. The germline V gene encodes CDR1 SEHNR and CDR2 FQNEAQ (reference sequence). V trimming: 10 bases; J trimming: 3 bases; junction bases outside the gene matches: 2.

The gene calls are TRBV3-1 (or the pseudogene TRBV3-2) and TRBJ2-1; perhaps TRBD2 as D (5 bases). This CDR3 region has 16 residues. Per the germline V gene, CDR1 is LGHDT and CDR2 is YNNKEL (reference sequence). Deletions cut 1 base from V and 6 bases from J, with 16 bases between. DNA for the CDR3: TGTGCCAGCAGCCAAGTCGGGATTGGTGGGTCCAATGAGCAGTTCTTC. It is translated as CASSQVGIGGSNEQFF.

This clone was detected only once. V usage is TRBV2 and J usage is TRBJ1-4; a possible D gene is TRBD1 (6 bases). V was shortened by 7 bases and J by 5 bases, with 14 bases between the two germline ends. CDR1 and CDR2 from the germline V gene are SNHLY and FYNNEI. This CDR3 is built from 14 residues. Here the CDR3 reads CASTSDRFNEKLFF. CDR3 in DNA: TGTGCCAGCACCAGTGACAGGTTCAATGAAAAACTGTTTTTT.

V usage is TRBV7-6 and J usage is TRBJ2-3; D might be TRBD2 (5 bases). V dropped 5 bases and J dropped 1 base, with 13 bases sitting between them. Germline CDR1 and CDR2: SGHVS and FNYEAQ. This CDR3 is built from 15 residues. CDR3 amino acids: CASSRGHGGTDTQYF. Written as DNA, the CDR3 is TGTGCCAGCAGCCGAGGGCACGGGGGCACAGATACGCAGTATTTT.

This chain links TRBV15 with TRBJ1-4; the D gene is possibly TRBD1 (5 bases). Trimming cost V 5 bases and J 1 base, with 11 bases left between them. Germline values: CDR1 LNHNV, CDR2 YYDKDF (reference sequence). The CDR3 runs 15 residues. This chain's CDR3 is CATSVVGGTNEKLFF. In nucleotides, the CDR3 is TGTGCCACCAGCGTAGTGGGGGGAACTAATGAAAAACTGTTTTTT.

As concerns this clone: The DNA is omitted, as the CDR3 cannot be located on it reliably, and the CDR3 follows TCRdb's listing. The gene calls are TRBV10-1 and TRBJ2-7; TRBD1 is the table's D call and was not checked against the DNA. The CDR3 is made up of 14 amino acids, end residues included. Germline CDR1 and CDR2: WNHNN and SYGVQD (reference sequence). This CDR3 is CASILGARSNEQYF.

The chain is built from TRBV24-1 and TRBJ2-1; 7 bases match TRBD1. V trimming: 3 bases; J trimming: 13 bases; junction bases outside the gene matches: 2. Per germline, CDR1 KGHDR and CDR2 SFDVKD. The CDR3 consists of 11 residues. CDR3 amino acids: CATSDGDRQFF. Written as DNA, the CDR3 is TGTGCCACCAGTGATGGGGACAGACAGTTCTTC.

The chain couples TRBV18 to TRBJ2-7; 7 bases match TRBD1. The germline V gene has CDR1 KGHSH and CDR2 LQKENI. The CDR3 consists of 15 residues. V lost 4 bases to trimming and J lost 0 bases; unmatched junction nucleotides: 6. Here the CDR3 reads CASSRDSVSSYEQYF. The DNA for the CDR3 is TGTGCCAGCTCACGGGACAGTGTGAGCTCCTACGAGCAGTACTTC. Looking up the rest from reference TRBV18 and TRBJ2-7 gives the full variable domain: NAGVMQNPRHLVRRRGQEARLRCSPMKGHSHVYWYRQLPEEGLKFMVYLQKENIIDESGMPKERFSAEFPKEGPSILRIQQVVRGDSAAYFCASSRDSVSSYEQYFGPGTRLTVT.

This rearrangement joins TRBV14 to TRBJ1-1; D is ambiguous. This CDR3 is built from 14 residues. Looked up from germline, CDR1 is SGHDN and CDR2 is FVKESK. The ends were cut back, 7 bases at V and 2 bases at J, with 14 bases in the middle. The CDR3 region has the DNA TGTGCCAGCAACGTCCCGGGAATTAACACTGAAGCTTTCTTT. It translates to CASNVPGINTEAFF.

The chain couples TRBV19 to TRBJ1-1; D is unclear. The CDR3 is made up of 14 amino acids. The germline V gene has CDR1 LNHDA and CDR2 SQIVND (reference sequence). V was clipped by 9 bases and J by 0 bases, with 14 bases between them. In DNA, the CDR3 is TGTGCCAGCCTCGGGGTTGCGATGAACACTGAAGCTTTCTTT. Translating gives CASLGVAMNTEAFF.

The chain combines TRBV27 with TRBJ2-5; TRBD2 aligns across 11 bases. Unmatched junction bases numbered 9, after V lost 1 base and J lost 5 bases. CDR1 is MNHEY, CDR2 SMNVEV, per germline (reference sequence). The CDR3 length is 17 residues. The CDR3 DNA is TGTGCCAGCAGTTTATTTTCAGTAGCGGGGGGGCCGGAGACCCAGTACTTC. Its protein product is CASSLFSVAGGPETQYF.

The V call is TRBV18, the J call TRBJ2-7; 14 positions match TRBD2. Trimming at V came to 3 bases and at J to 1 base, leaving 5 bases not matched to a gene. The CDR3 is 17 amino acids. The germline gives CDR1 KGHSH, CDR2 LQKENI. The CDR3 protein is CASSPGTSGSYSYEQYF. Here the CDR3 DNA reads TGTGCCAGCTCACCGGGGACTAGCGGGAGTTATTCCTACGAGCAGTACTTC.

In the case of this clone: Different DNA sequences within this sample yield the same CDR3. The chain links TRBV5-1 to TRBJ1-3; no firm D call. V was cut by 0 bases and J by 0 bases, with 7 bases left in between. Germline CDR1 SGHRS, CDR2 YFSETQ. The CDR3 runs 15 residues. The chain's CDR3 is CASSLDGSSGNTIYF. The CDR3 DNA reads as TGCGCCAGCAGCTTGGATGGGAGCTCTGGAAACACCATATATTTT.

This clone came up a few times. This chain uses TRBV27 with TRBJ1-6; no clear D. Germline V gene lookup returns CDR1 MNHEY and CDR2 SMNVEV (reference sequence). V was shortened by 5 bases and J by 10 bases, with 18 bases between the two germline ends. CDR3 size: 15 residues. The CDR3 coding sequence is TGTGCCAGCAGTGTTCTTACGGGAAGTCAGTCACCCCTCCACTTT. It encodes CASSVLTGSQSPLHF.

The V and J genes are TRBV7-2 and TRBJ1-5, with TRBD1 as a possible D gene (5 bases). Trimming took 5 bases from V and 4 from J, leaving 9 bases between them. The germline CDR1 and CDR2 sequences are SGHTA and FQGNSA. CDR3 length equals 13 residues. The CDR3 spells CASSPQENQPQHF. DNA of the CDR3: TGTGCCAGCAGCCCACAGGAGAATCAGCCCCAGCATTTT.

The chain uses TRBV5-6 and TRBJ2-5; D may be TRBD1 (5 bases). Per germline, CDR1 SGHDT and CDR2 YYEEEE. This CDR3 has 18 amino acids. The germline V and J ends were trimmed by 2 bases and 3 bases, with 23 bases remaining between them. CDR3 in amino acids: CASSFVEWTSSYEETQYF. The DNA of the CDR3 is TGTGCCAGCAGCTTCGTGGAGTGGACAAGTTCCTATGAAGAGACCCAGTACTTC.

The rearrangement uses TRBV7-2 and TRBJ1-1; TRBD1 matches at 9 bases. V shed 5 bases and J 5 bases; nucleotides not matched to a gene: 12. The length of the CDR3 is 16 residues. Germline-derived CDR1 and CDR2 are SGHTA and FQGNSA. DNA for the CDR3: TGTGCCAGCAGCCTTGCACAGGGGGCGATCGGAACTGAAGCTTTCTTT. Translating it yields CASSLAQGAIGTEAFF.